Shown below are 16 T cell receptor beta chains from a single sample sequenced in a study of beta chain features in type 1 diabetes. Reverse transcribing all isolated RNA meant expressed TCRB transcripts were sequenced. Here immunoSEQ multiplex PCR was the method, and the copy in TCRdb shows in-frame clones only, minus some. The sample records more than 150,000 clones, around an eighth being singletons. Sequencing was carried out using central memory CD4+ T cells from blood. The receptors were sampled from a woman aged 18-29 years in good health.

V gene TRBV25-1 combines with J gene TRBJ2-3; D is possibly TRBD1 (6 bases). V gave up 6 bases and J gave up 0 bases, with 16 bases separating them. Germline CDR1 MGHDK, CDR2 SYGVNS. The CDR3 consists of 16 residues. The CDR3 region has the DNA TGTGCCAGCAGACCCGGGACAAAACCTAGCACAGATACGCAGTATTTT. Residues: CASRPGTKPSTDTQYF.

This clone was counted a few times. The rearrangement uses TRBV6-1 and TRBJ2-2; 9 bases are a match to TRBD2. CDR1 and CDR2 (germline): MNHNS, SASEGT. The CDR3 has 16 residues. The junction had 7 bases not matched to a gene; V was cut back by 4 bases and J by 4 bases. CDR3 DNA: TGTGCCAGCAGTGTTAGCGGGAGAGGCCTCACCGGGGAGCTGTTTTTT. It is translated as CASSVSGRGLTGELFF.

The chain links TRBV19 to TRBJ1-1; 9 bases are shared with TRBD1. Germline V lookup: CDR1 LNHDA, CDR2 SQIVND (reference sequence). V shed 6 bases, J shed 2 bases, and the junction held 10 bases outside the gene matches. CDR3 length equals 16 residues. DNA for the CDR3: TGTGCCAGTAGCCCAAACCTGGGACAGGGTAACACTGAAGCTTTCTTT. It translates to CASSPNLGQGNTEAFF.

The rearrangement links TRBV7-9 to TRBJ2-5; 7 nucleotides agree with TRBD2. This CDR3 region has 13 residues. CDR1 SEHNR and CDR2 FQNEAQ come from the germline V gene (reference sequence). V lost 3 bases and J lost 5; bases outside the gene matches: 3. The CDR3 DNA reads TGTGCCAGCAGCTTCGGGGGAGGGGAGACCCAGTACTTC. Its translation is CASSFGGGETQYF.

V gene TRBV20-1 combines with J gene TRBJ2-4; the D is unclear. The CDR3 is made up of 11 amino acids. Germline V lookup: CDR1 DFQATT, CDR2 SNEGSKA (reference sequence). The V and J ends lost 1 base and 8 bases respectively, with 6 bases between them. CDR3 sequence: CSARAYHIQYF. CDR3 bases: TGCAGTGCTAGAGCCTATCACATTCAGTACTTC.

The V and J genes are TRBV7-9 and TRBJ1-1, with no clear D. CDR3 length: 13 residues. Germline loops: CDR1 SEHNR, CDR2 FQNEAQ (reference sequence). The V end was cut by 6 bases, the J end by 5 bases, with 13 bases between. In nucleotides, the CDR3 is TGTGCCAGCAGGACAACGGCGAATACTGAAGCTTTCTTT. Its protein product is CASRTTANTEAFF.

This clone was observed a few times. The gene calls are TRBV28 and TRBJ2-7, with D perhaps TRBD2 (5 bases). There are 14 residues in the CDR3. CDR1 is MDHEN and CDR2 is SYDVKM in the germline V gene. The V end was cut by 5 bases, the J end by 2 bases, with 13 bases between. The CDR3 region is CASSAGNLPYEQYF. The CDR3 DNA reads TGTGCCAGCAGTGCCGGGAACCTACCCTACGAGCAGTACTTC.

This clone was seen more than once but under ten times. DNA for the CDR3: TGTGCCAGCAGCGGTTCTAGCGGCAATTTGAACACCGGGGAGCTGTTTTTT. Amino acids: CASSGSSGNLNTGELFF. The chain uses TRBV2 and TRBJ2-2; 7 nucleotides match TRBD2. V dropped 6 bases and J dropped 1; count of bases not matched to a gene: 11. Germline V lookup: CDR1 SNHLY, CDR2 FYNNEI. CDR3 length: 17 residues.

CDR3 nucleotides: TGCAGCGTCCCCGACAGGGCGGACACTGAAGCTTTCTTT. Its protein product is CSVPDRADTEAFF. The J gene is TRBJ1-1, the V gene TRBV29-1, with 7 bases aligning to TRBD1. Germline V lookup: CDR1 SQVTM, CDR2 ANQGSEA. After removal of 6 bases from V and 3 bases from J, the junction contained 7 bases not matched to a gene. The CDR3 contains 13 residues.

The sample holds a few counts of this clone. The CDR3 coding sequence is TGTGCCAGCAGTCTGGACAGTACTCTTAGGGACGAGCAGTACTTC. Translated: CASSLDSTLRDEQYF. V usage is TRBV6-6 and J usage is TRBJ2-7, with D maybe TRBD1 (6 bases). Germline V CDR1 and CDR2: MNHNY, SVGAGI (reference sequence). The V end lost 5 bases, the J end lost 5 bases, and 19 bases lay between the germline ends. The CDR3 sequence is 15 residues long.

The J gene is TRBJ1-1, the V gene TRBV9; 9 nucleotides line up with TRBD1. J was trimmed by 0 bases and V by 3 bases; bases with no gene match: 3. CDR3 size: 15 residues. Germline values: CDR1 SGDLS, CDR2 YYNGEE. This chain's CDR3 is CASSGWDRVNTEAFF. CDR3 sequence (DNA): TGTGCCAGCAGCGGATGGGACAGGGTGAACACTGAAGCTTTCTTT.

The V and J genes are TRBV7-2 and TRBJ2-7; 13 nucleotides match TRBD2. The CDR3 loop spans 15 amino acids. Germline V gene data show CDR1 as SGHTA and CDR2 as FQGNSA. Losses at the gene ends were 6 bases for V and 6 bases for J; bases not matched to a gene: 8. CDR3 sequence: CASSLTSGRAREQYF. The CDR3 DNA follows: TGTGCCAGCAGTCTTACTAGCGGGAGGGCTCGCGAGCAGTACTTC.

The chain combines TRBV6-5 with TRBJ2-7; 8 positions match TRBD2. Per the germline V gene, CDR1 is MNHEY and CDR2 is SVGAGI. J gave up 2 bases and V 4 bases, and 7 bases lay outside the gene matches. The CDR3 runs to 15 residues. The CDR3 here is CASSSIAGTTYEQYF. The CDR3 DNA reads TGTGCCAGCAGTTCCATAGCGGGAACGACCTACGAGCAGTACTTC.

The genes are TRBV18 and TRBJ2-7; D call uncertain. The CDR3 has 12 residues. The V end was cut by 3 bases, the J end by 3 bases, with 6 bases between. Germline V CDR1 and CDR2: KGHSH, LQKENI. The CDR3 DNA sequence: TGTGCCAGCTCACCGTCCATCTACGAGCAGTACTTC. This codes for CASSPSIYEQYF.

The J gene is TRBJ1-2, the V gene TRBV9, with no clear D. This CDR3 contains 15 residues. V was pared by 0 bases and J by 0 bases, with 9 bases between. Germline CDR1 and CDR2: SGDLS and YYNGEE. This chain's CDR3 is CASSVVGIANYGYTF. In DNA form, the CDR3 reads TGTGCCAGCAGCGTAGTTGGTATAGCTAACTATGGCTACACCTTC.

This clone occurred many times. The CDR3 region is CASSLAPVDNEQFF. In DNA, the CDR3 is TGTGCCAGCAGCTTAGCTCCAGTGGACAATGAGCAGTTCTTC. The chain has TRBV7-6 and TRBJ2-1; D remains unclear. This CDR3 contains 14 residues. V was shortened by 0 bases and J by 5 bases, with 8 bases between the two germline ends. Per germline, CDR1 SGHVS and CDR2 FNYEAQ.